The 27 T cell receptor beta chains presented below share a single source sample, sequenced in a study of shared clonotypes between healthy human individuals. Only in-frame clones appear in the TCRdb table, and some are missing; sequencing was by immunoSEQ multiplex PCR. The sample contains about 490,000 clones, about 79% of which appear only once. The sequencing input was PBMCs. These receptors were taken from a woman aged 40 to 49 in good health. Some clones in this sample may be carry-over from other donors' samples.

The rearrangement links TRBV6-5 to TRBJ2-7; 10 bases align to TRBD1. V trimming: 5 bases; J trimming: 6 bases; junction bases outside the gene matches: 7. Germline-derived CDR1 and CDR2 are MNHEY and SVGAGI. The CDR3 contains 14 residues. For the CDR3, the DNA is TGTGCCAGCAGTCCGGACAGGGGGTTAGTCGAGCAGTACTTC. Its protein is CASSPDRGLVEQYF.

This clone appeared many times. The same CDR3 arises from other DNA sequences in this sample as well. The gene calls are TRBV5-1 and TRBJ2-1; 7 nucleotides align to TRBD1. V gave up 0 bases and J gave up 9 bases; unmatched junction bases: 6. This CDR3 spans 14 amino acids. Germline CDR1 reads SGHRS; CDR2 reads YFSETQ. The CDR3, as DNA: TGCGCCAGCAGCTTGGGACAGGGTCCTAGTGAGCAGTTCTTC. Translation gives CASSLGQGPSEQFF. Full variable domain (missing parts from reference TRBV5-1 and TRBJ2-1): KAGVTQTPRYLIKTRGQQVTLSCSPISGHRSVSWYQQTPGQGLQFLFEYFSETQRNKGNFPGRFSGRQFSNSRSEMNVSTLELGDSALYLCASSLGQGPSEQFFGPGTRLTVL.

V usage is TRBV19 and J usage is TRBJ2-1; D not certain. The V end was cut by 5 bases, the J end by 10 bases, with 15 bases between. The length of the CDR3 is 13 residues. Germline V lookup: CDR1 LNHDA, CDR2 SQIVND (reference sequence). CDR3 in amino acids: CASSLNLWGEQFF. For the CDR3, the DNA is TGTGCCAGTAGTCTTAACCTATGGGGAGAGCAGTTCTTC.

The chain carries TRBV2 and TRBJ1-2, with D perhaps matching TRBD1 (5 bases). CDR3 length: 14 residues. CDR1 SNHLY and CDR2 FYNNEI come from the germline V gene. V lost 7 bases to trimming and J lost 7 bases, with 19 bases between them. DNA of the CDR3: TGTGCCAGCAACGCCGTTAGGGGCGGGGGTGGCTACACCTTC. The encoded protein is CASNAVRGGGGYTF. The complete variable domain, with remaining parts taken from reference TRBV2 and TRBJ1-2, reads EPEVTQTPSHQVTQMGQEVILRCVPISNHLYFYWYRQILGQKVEFLVSFYNNEISEKSEIFDDQFSVERPDGSNFTLKIRSTKLEDSAMYFCASNAVRGGGGYTFGSGTRLTVV.

V usage is TRBV5-1 and J usage is TRBJ1-5; 9 bases align to TRBD1. The CDR3 totals 16 residues. The V gene's germline CDR1 is SGHRS and CDR2 YFSETQ. Germline trimming cut 0 bases from V and 7 bases from J; bases unmatched to any gene: 8. In DNA form, the CDR3 reads TGCGCCAGCAGCTTGGAGGGAGGACAGGGGAGGCAGCCCCAGCATTTT. This encodes CASSLEGGQGRQPQHF. The complete variable domain, with remaining parts taken from reference TRBV5-1 and TRBJ1-5, reads KAGVTQTPRYLIKTRGQQVTLSCSPISGHRSVSWYQQTPGQGLQFLFEYFSETQRNKGNFPGRFSGRQFSNSRSEMNVSTLELGDSALYLCASSLEGGQGRQPQHFGDGTRLSIL.

Notes on this clone: The junction and the germline gene differ at one end; a read error may be behind it. The chain recombines TRBV7-7 with TRBJ2-1; D might be TRBD1 or TRBD2, each matching 5 bases. The length of the CDR3 is 13 residues. The germline gives CDR1 SSHAT, CDR2 FNYEAQ (reference sequence). CDR3 residues: CASSRGTGNEQFF. The CDR3 DNA reads as TGTGCTAGCAGCCGAGGGACGGGCAATGAGCAGTTCTTC.

This clone appeared many times. Distinct nucleotide sequences in the sample also encode this CDR3. The V call is TRBV4-1, the J call TRBJ1-1; unclear D gene. V shed 1 base and J shed 0 bases, with 6 bases lying between them. This CDR3 is built from 14 residues. CDR1 is MGHRA and CDR2 is YSYEKL in the germline V gene. This CDR3 reads CASSQGRLNTEAFF. The DNA for the CDR3 is TGCGCCAGCAGCCAAGGGCGCTTGAACACTGAAGCTTTCTTT.

Ten or more counts support this clone. This chain connects TRBV4-1 to TRBJ1-1; 7 bases agree with TRBD1. Losses at the gene ends were 1 base for V and 0 bases for J; bases not matched to a gene: 11. CDR1 is MGHRA, CDR2 YSYEKL, per germline. There are 18 residues in the CDR3. The CDR3 loop is CASSQGQGGPTVNTEAFF. Here the CDR3 DNA reads TGCGCCAGCAGCCAAGGACAGGGAGGCCCCACAGTGAACACTGAAGCTTTCTTT.

This clone was detected ten times or more. V is TRBV7-9 and J is TRBJ2-1; no definite D call. The CDR3 consists of 13 residues. Trimming pared 7 bases from V and 7 bases from J, leaving 14 bases between. CDR1 SEHNR and CDR2 FQNEAQ come from the germline V gene (reference sequence). CDR3 DNA: TGTGCCAGCACCCCGTGGAGCCGGAATGAGCAGTTCTTC. Translation gives CASTPWSRNEQFF. Full variable domain (missing parts from reference TRBV7-9 and TRBJ2-1): DTGVSQNPRHKITKRGQNVTFRCDPISEHNRLYWYRQTLGQGPEFLTYFQNEAQLEKSRLLSDRFSAERPKGSFSTLEIQRTEQGDSAMYLCASTPWSRNEQFFGPGTRLTVL.

V and J are TRBV18 and TRBJ2-3; D ambiguous. The CDR3 length is 17 residues. The V gene lost 3 bases and the J gene lost 2 bases, with 18 bases spanning the gap. The germline gives CDR1 KGHSH, CDR2 LQKENI. CDR3 in DNA: TGTGCCAGCTCACCTACTGAACTCTGGCACTCCACAGATACGCAGTATTTT. Protein: CASSPTELWHSTDTQYF. Variable domain in full (rest from reference TRBV18 and TRBJ2-3): NAGVMQNPRHLVRRRGQEARLRCSPMKGHSHVYWYRQLPEEGLKFMVYLQKENIIDESGMPKERFSAEFPKEGPSILRIQQVVRGDSAAYFCASSPTELWHSTDTQYFGPGTRLTVL.

CDR3 sequence: CASSLGAGKTEAFF. Written as DNA, the CDR3 is TGTGCCAGCAGCTTGGGGGCAGGGAAGACTGAAGCTTTCTTT. The J gene is TRBJ1-1, the V gene TRBV5-4; D is possibly TRBD1 (5 bases). The germline gives CDR1 SGHNT, CDR2 YYREEE (reference sequence). The V end lost 0 bases, the J end lost 5 bases, and 11 bases lay between the germline ends. CDR3 size: 14 residues. The whole variable domain, filled in from reference TRBV5-4 and TRBJ1-1, reads ETGVTQSPTHLIKTRGQQVTLRCSSQSGHNTVSWYQQALGQGPQFIFQYYREEENGRGNFPPRFSGLQFPNYSSELNVNALELDDSALYLCASSLGAGKTEAFFGQGTRLTVV.

The rearrangement uses TRBV7-8 and TRBJ2-3; 7 bases match TRBD2. The ends lost 5 bases at V and 5 bases at J; junction bases unmatched: 19. CDR1 and CDR2 from the germline V gene are SGHVS and FQNEAQ. The CDR3 is 18 amino acids. CDR3 sequence reads: CASSTRWLADPGGDTQYF. CDR3 bases: TGTGCCAGCAGCACCCGGTGGCTAGCGGACCCCGGAGGAGATACGCAGTATTTT.

The rearrangement joins TRBV27 to TRBJ1-5; 8 bases fit TRBD1. The CDR3 has 16 amino acids. Germline values: CDR1 MNHEY, CDR2 SMNVEV (reference sequence). V gave up 0 bases and J gave up 4 bases; unmatched junction bases: 5. This chain's CDR3 is CASSLSFGTGNQPQHF. In DNA form, the CDR3 reads TGTGCCAGCAGTTTATCCTTCGGGACAGGTAATCAGCCCCAGCATTTT.

The gene calls are TRBV7-9 and TRBJ1-4, with D possibly matching TRBD1 (5 bases). From germline, CDR1 is SEHNR and CDR2 FQNEAQ (reference sequence). CDR3 length: 14 amino acids. Trimming removed 4 bases at V and 6 bases at J, with 12 bases between. CDR3 coding DNA: TGTGCCAGCAGCTGGAGGGGAACGCATGAAAAACTGTTTTTT. Protein product: CASSWRGTHEKLFF.

The genes are TRBV4-1 and TRBJ2-2; D remains unclear. CDR3 length: 13 residues. Germline values: CDR1 MGHRA, CDR2 YSYEKL. Trimming removed 4 bases from V and 7 bases from J, with 10 bases in between. The CDR3 bases are TGCGCCAGCAGCCCCCGCCCGATCGGGGAGCTGTTTTTT. It is translated as CASSPRPIGELFF.

The V gene is TRBV2, the J gene TRBJ2-2; the D call may be TRBD1 or TRBD2 (6 bases each). The V gene's germline CDR1 is SNHLY and CDR2 FYNNEI. The CDR3 sequence is 16 residues long. V lost 6 bases and J lost 7, with 21 bases in between. In nucleotides, the CDR3 is TGTGCCAGCAGGGAGAGACAGGAGGGGTGGAGCGGGGAGCTGTTTTTT. Protein product: CASRERQEGWSGELFF.

This chain links TRBV19 with TRBJ2-7; weak D call: TRBD1 (6 bases). Germline CDR1 is LNHDA and CDR2 is SQIVND (reference sequence). V lost 3 bases and J lost 3, with 9 bases in between. The CDR3 covers 13 residues. The CDR3 bases are TGTGCCAGTAGTATGGGACAATACTACGAGCAGTACTTC. It codes for CASSMGQYYEQYF.

This clone was detected a few times. The chain combines TRBV30 with TRBJ2-7, with D uncertain. The V gene lost 3 bases and the J gene lost 4 bases, with 13 bases spanning the gap. The CDR3 is 13 residues long. The germline gives CDR1 GTSNPN, CDR2 SVGIG (reference sequence). The CDR3 is CAWRVGFGYEQYF. DNA of the CDR3: TGTGCCTGGAGAGTAGGGTTTGGGTACGAGCAGTACTTC.

This chain joins TRBV11-2 and TRBJ2-7; possibly TRBD1 or TRBD2 for D (6 bases each). V was trimmed by 2 bases and J by 4 bases, leaving 15 bases between them. CDR1 and CDR2 from the germline V gene are SGHAT and FQNNGV. This CDR3 is built from 15 residues. For the CDR3, the DNA is TGTGCCAGCAGCTTAATGACGGGGGCTCGGTACGAGCAGTACTTC. It yields the protein CASSLMTGARYEQYF.

The genes are TRBV27 and TRBJ2-7; TRBD2 matches 9 bases. Germline V gene data show CDR1 as MNHEY and CDR2 as SMNVEV (reference sequence). CDR3 length equals 16 residues. J lost 7 bases, V lost 2 bases, and 12 bases had no gene match. Here the CDR3 DNA reads TGTGCCAGCAGTTTAGGTGGCGGGAGGGGCAGAGGGGAGCAGTACTTC. Translation: CASSLGGGRGRGEQYF.

The chain combines TRBV27 with TRBJ2-7, with D possibly TRBD1 on 6 matching bases. The germline V gene has CDR1 MNHEY and CDR2 SMNVEV (reference sequence). CDR3 length: 14 residues. V was cut by 4 bases and J by 4 bases, with 14 bases left in between. This CDR3 is CASSSAGTKYEQYF. CDR3 nucleotide sequence: TGTGCCAGCAGTTCCGCCGGGACAAAATACGAGCAGTACTTC.

This chain links TRBV4-2 with TRBJ2-6; 7 bases are shared with TRBD2. The V and J ends lost 0 bases and 2 bases, in that order; junction bases with no gene match: 4. CDR1 and CDR2 from the germline V gene are LGHNA and YNFKEQ. The CDR3 spans 17 residues. Here the CDR3 DNA reads TGTGCCAGCAGCCAAGATGGAGCGGGGACTGGGGCCAACGTCCTGACTTTC. Translated: CASSQDGAGTGANVLTF.

As to this clone: This may stem from a read error, because a much larger clone lies one nucleotide away. The chain recombines TRBV7-2 with TRBJ1-1; no firm D call. Germline V gene sequence: CDR1 SGHTA, CDR2 FQGNSA. The CDR3 consists of 13 residues. With 3 bases removed from V and 1 base from J, the gap between germline ends came to 6 bases. The CDR3 nucleotides read TGTGCCAGCAGCTTTGGACCGAACACTGAAGCTTTCTTT. It yields the protein CASSFGPNTEAFF.

V gene TRBV7-8 combines with J gene TRBJ2-1; 9 nucleotides line up with TRBD2. J gave up 6 bases and V 4 bases, and 1 base lay outside the gene matches. The germline V gene encodes CDR1 SGHVS and CDR2 FQNEAQ. The CDR3 covers 13 residues. CDR3: CASSSGLANEQFF. The CDR3 DNA is TGTGCCAGCAGCTCGGGACTAGCCAATGAGCAGTTCTTC. Complete variable domain (other parts from reference TRBV7-8 and TRBJ2-1): GAGVSQSPRYKVAKRGQDVALRCDPISGHVSLFWYQQALGQGPEFLTYFQNEAQLDKSGLPSDRFFAERPEGSVSTLKIQRTQQEDSAVYLCASSSGLANEQFFGPGTRLTVL.

The gene calls are TRBV11-1 and TRBJ2-3; 9 bases align to TRBD1. J was trimmed by 3 bases and V by 5 bases; bases with no gene match: 6. Germline V gene sequence: CDR1 SGHAT, CDR2 FQDESV (reference sequence). The CDR3 totals 15 residues. The CDR3 spells CASSPDRGLTDTQYF. The CDR3 DNA sequence: TGTGCCAGCAGCCCGGACAGGGGATTGACAGATACGCAGTATTTT.

This clone was observed once. The CDR3 DNA sequence: TGTGCCAGCAGCTTAGACTACATAATGGGACAGATCACCGGGGAGCTGTTTTTT. Translation: CASSLDYIMGQITGELFF. The chain has TRBV11-2 and TRBJ2-2, with TRBD1 matching 7 bases. V lost 0 bases, J lost 4 bases, and 11 bases stayed unmatched. Germline-derived CDR1 and CDR2 are SGHAT and FQNNGV. The CDR3 contains 18 residues.

This clone appeared a single time. The chain couples TRBV7-3 to TRBJ2-1; no clear D. From germline, CDR1 is SGHTA and CDR2 FQGTGA. This CDR3 has 16 amino acids. Trimming took off 1 base at V and 3 bases at J, with 13 bases between the two ends. The CDR3 nucleotides read TGTGCCAGCAGCTTAAGGGCCACAACAGACTACAATGAGCAGTTCTTC. It specifies CASSLRATTDYNEQFF.